The 25 T cell receptor beta chains below come from one sample, sequenced in a study of beta chain features in type 1 diabetes. The entirety of the isolated RNA underwent reverse transcription, so expressed TCRB transcripts were sequenced. The data were produced by immunoSEQ multiplex PCR, yet TCRdb's version contains in-frame clones alone and is incomplete. Of about 360,000 clones in the sample, 10% to 15% were seen once. The sequenced sample was naive CD4+ T cells from blood. These receptors were taken from a man between 18 and 35 years old in good health.

The chain combines TRBV15 with TRBJ1-5; D remains unclear. V was pared by 5 bases and J by 6 bases, with 17 bases between. Germline loops: CDR1 LNHNV, CDR2 YYDKDF (reference sequence). The CDR3 runs 15 residues. The CDR3 sequence is CATSPAGRSVQPQHF. The DNA for the CDR3 is TGTGCCACCAGCCCGGCGGGCAGAAGTGTTCAGCCCCAGCATTTT.

The rearrangement joins TRBV9 to TRBJ1-6; tentative D call: TRBD1 (5 bases). The germline V and J ends were trimmed by 0 bases and 6 bases, with 10 bases remaining between them. CDR3 length: 15 residues. From germline, CDR1 is SGDLS and CDR2 YYNGEE. The CDR3 nucleotides read TGTGCCAGCAGCGTAGGGGGCGCGAGTAATTCACCCCTCCACTTT. Protein product: CASSVGGASNSPLHF.

The rearrangement joins TRBV18 to TRBJ1-3; D is undetermined. The V gene's germline CDR1 is KGHSH and CDR2 LQKENI. The CDR3 runs to 16 residues. V was cut by 1 base and J by 0 bases, with 10 bases left in between. The CDR3 sequence is CASSPRADDSGNTIYF. DNA for the CDR3: TGTGCCAGCTCACCACGGGCAGACGACTCTGGAAACACCATATATTTT.

The chain combines TRBV28 with TRBJ2-7; tentative D call: TRBD1 (6 bases). Germline CDR1 and CDR2: MDHEN and SYDVKM. V shed 6 bases and J shed 12 bases, with 15 bases lying between them. This CDR3 has 11 amino acids. CDR3 coding DNA: TGTGCCAGCAGCACCACAGGGTGGCGGTACTTC. This sequence encodes CASSTTGWRYF.

The chain is built from TRBV9 and TRBJ2-1, with 7 bases identical to TRBD2. The CDR3 runs to 15 residues. J was trimmed by 4 bases and V by 2 bases; bases with no gene match: 6. Germline V lookup: CDR1 SGDLS, CDR2 YYNGEE. For the CDR3, the DNA is TGTGCCAGCAGCGTTAGGCTAGCGGTATACAATGAGCAGTTCTTC. This codes for CASSVRLAVYNEQFF.

This clone was observed a few times. The V call is TRBV6-5, the J call TRBJ1-1, with 7 bases that match TRBD1. The CDR3 totals 15 residues. Trimming cost V 5 bases and J 0 bases; bases outside gene matches: 6. Germline V CDR1 and CDR2: MNHEY, SVGAGI. The CDR3 DNA sequence: TGTGCCAGCAGTCTCCGACAGGGCATGAACACTGAAGCTTTCTTT. Its translation is CASSLRQGMNTEAFF.

The gene calls are TRBV4-1 and TRBJ1-4; D not resolved. Trimming left V 3 bases short and J 0 bases short, with 8 bases between. The CDR3 sequence is 15 residues long. Per germline, CDR1 MGHRA and CDR2 YSYEKL. Here the CDR3 reads CASSHGVATNEKLFF. CDR3 in DNA: TGCGCCAGCAGCCACGGGGTAGCAACTAATGAAAAACTGTTTTTT.

CDR3 DNA: TGTGCCAGCAGCCAAGTCGCGGGACTAGCGGGTGGCCTTGTGGCCCAGTACTTC. Amino acids: CASSQVAGLAGGLVAQYF. The rearrangement joins TRBV4-2 to TRBJ2-5; 12 bases line up with TRBD2. The CDR3 length is 18 residues. With 1 base clipped from V and 9 bases from J, the junction kept 15 bases outside the gene matches. The germline V gene has CDR1 LGHNA and CDR2 YNFKEQ.

The V gene is TRBV11-2, the J gene TRBJ1-2; perhaps TRBD1 as D (6 bases). The germline V gene has CDR1 SGHAT and CDR2 FQNNGV. Trimming took 2 bases from V and 2 from J, leaving 12 bases between them. This CDR3 has 15 residues. CDR3: CASSLPTQGNYGYTF. As DNA, the CDR3 is TGTGCCAGCAGCTTACCCACACAGGGAAACTATGGCTACACCTTC.

The chain uses TRBV10-3 and TRBJ2-2; 7 bases line up with TRBD2. V shed 6 bases and J 5 bases; nucleotides not matched to a gene: 3. The length of the CDR3 is 13 residues. Germline values: CDR1 ENHRY, CDR2 SYGVKD. In nucleotides, the CDR3 is TGTGCCATCAGGGGGAGGGAAACCGGGGAGCTGTTTTTT. Its translation is CAIRGRETGELFF.

This chain connects TRBV7-9 to TRBJ2-1; TRBD2 matches 10 bases. Germline CDR1 and CDR2: SEHNR and FQNEAQ (reference sequence). This CDR3 comprises 17 residues. J was trimmed by 6 bases and V by 0 bases; bases with no gene match: 8. CDR3 nucleotide sequence: TGTGCCAGCAGCTTAGCCAGCGGGAGGGCCGTGGGCAATGAGCAGTTCTTC. Translated, it gives CASSLASGRAVGNEQFF. Complete variable domain (other parts from reference TRBV7-9 and TRBJ2-1): DTGVSQNPRHKITKRGQNVTFRCDPISEHNRLYWYRQTLGQGPEFLTYFQNEAQLEKSRLLSDRFSAERPKGSFSTLEIQRTEQGDSAMYLCASSLASGRAVGNEQFFGPGTRLTVL.

The chain employs TRBV28 and TRBJ2-5; D gene ambiguous. V was shortened by 5 bases and J by 5 bases, with 12 bases between the two germline ends. CDR1 and CDR2 (germline): MDHEN, SYDVKM. The CDR3 length is 13 residues. CDR3 bases: TGTGCCAGCAGTGCGTTCGGTCGGGAGACCCAGTACTTC. Translation: CASSAFGRETQYF. Full variable domain (rest looked up from reference TRBV28 and TRBJ2-5): DVKVTQSSRYLVKRTGEKVFLECVQDMDHENMFWYRQDPGLGLRLIYFSYDVKMKEKGDIPEGYSVSREKKERFSLILESASTNQTSMYLCASSAFGRETQYFGPGTRLLVL.

The chain carries TRBV28 and TRBJ2-2, with 8 nucleotides matching TRBD2. Germline V gene data show CDR1 as MDHEN and CDR2 as SYDVKM. The trim removed 8 bases at V and 4 bases at J, leaving 9 bases unmatched. This CDR3 is 15 amino acids long. CDR3 nucleotides: TGTGCCAGCCTCCGGGGGGGGAGGAGCACCGGGGAGCTGTTTTTT. This gives the protein CASLRGGRSTGELFF.

This clone has more than one count but fewer than ten. The rearrangement links TRBV2 to TRBJ2-1; possibly TRBD1 for D (6 bases). The CDR3 sequence is 15 residues long. Germline CDR1 and CDR2: SNHLY and FYNNEI. V dropped 5 bases and J dropped 9 bases, with 20 bases sitting between them. As DNA, the CDR3 is TGTGCCAGCAGTCCGGTCCAGGGGCACATCGGTGAGCAGTTCTTC. Residues: CASSPVQGHIGEQFF.

This clone was found a few times. The chain joins TRBV30 to TRBJ2-7; D may be TRBD1 (5 bases). CDR1 is GTSNPN and CDR2 is SVGIG in the germline V gene (reference sequence). Trimming removed 4 bases at V and 0 bases at J, with 13 bases between. CDR3 length: 14 residues. CDR3 residues: CAWKRQRSSYEQYF. The CDR3 region has the DNA TGTGCCTGGAAAAGACAGAGGAGCTCCTACGAGCAGTACTTC.

The chain employs TRBV13 and TRBJ2-7; possible D gene TRBD1, 5 bases. Trimming removed 2 bases from V and 0 bases from J, with 8 bases in between. CDR3 length: 14 residues. Germline lookup yields CDR1 PRHDT and CDR2 FYEKMQ (reference sequence). CDR3 nucleotide sequence: TGTGCCAGCAGCTTACAGGGTTTCTCCTACGAGCAGTACTTC. Translated: CASSLQGFSYEQYF.

The rearrangement joins TRBV11-2 to TRBJ1-1; 7 nucleotides align to TRBD1. The CDR3 has 11 residues. Germline-derived CDR1 and CDR2 are SGHAT and FQNNGV. V shed 5 bases and J 11 bases; nucleotides not matched to a gene: 5. The CDR3 reads CASSPGTVAFF. CDR3 DNA: TGTGCCAGCAGCCCTGGGACAGTGGCTTTCTTT. The complete variable domain, with remaining parts taken from reference TRBV11-2 and TRBJ1-1, reads EAGVAQSPRYKIIEKRQSVAFWCNPISGHATLYWYQQILGQGPKLLIQFQNNGVVDDSQLPKDRFSAERLKGVDSTLKIQPAKLEDSAVYLCASSPGTVAFFGQGTRLTVV.

This clone was counted a single time. This specimen includes other DNA sequences encoding the same CDR3. This chain links TRBV18 with TRBJ2-7, with 12 bases identical to TRBD2. Germline V gene lookup returns CDR1 KGHSH and CDR2 LQKENI. J gave up 3 bases and V 3 bases, and 0 bases lay outside the gene matches. The length of the CDR3 is 14 residues. CDR3 protein: CASSPTSGSYEQYF. The CDR3 region has the DNA TGTGCCAGCTCACCGACTAGCGGGAGCTACGAGCAGTACTTC.

The sample holds a few counts of this clone. V gene TRBV5-1 combines with J gene TRBJ2-7; the match to TRBD2 covers 8 bases. V was clipped by 0 bases and J by 6 bases; unmatched bases: 5. CDR1 SGHRS and CDR2 YFSETQ come from the germline V gene. The CDR3 spans 14 residues. The CDR3 DNA reads TGCGCCAGCAGCTTGGCCTTCCGGGAGGGCGAGCAGTACTTC. Its translation: CASSLAFREGEQYF.

The V and J genes are TRBV30 and TRBJ2-1; D might be TRBD2 (5 bases). The CDR3 is 16 residues long. Germline V gene data show CDR1 as GTSNPN and CDR2 as SVGIG (reference sequence). V was shortened by 1 base and J by 8 bases, with 21 bases between the two germline ends. The CDR3 is CAWSALDPREPHEQFF. The CDR3 DNA reads TGTGCCTGGAGTGCCCTTGACCCCCGGGAACCCCATGAGCAGTTCTTC.

V is TRBV9 and J is TRBJ1-2, with D possibly matching TRBD1 (5 bases). With 0 bases removed from V and 4 bases from J, the gap between germline ends came to 10 bases. CDR1 SGDLS and CDR2 YYNGEE come from the germline V gene. The CDR3 has 14 amino acids. CDR3 region: CASSVVGGTYGYTF. The CDR3 nucleotides read TGTGCCAGCAGCGTAGTGGGGGGAACCTATGGCTACACCTTC.

This rearrangement joins TRBV5-1 to TRBJ2-7; TRBD2 might be the D (5 bases). The CDR3 covers 14 residues. V was clipped by 5 bases and J by 3 bases, with 15 bases between them. Germline lookup yields CDR1 SGHRS and CDR2 YFSETQ. In DNA, the CDR3 is TGCGCCAGCAGTTTGACGGGGTACGACTACGAGCAGTACTTC. This translates into CASSLTGYDYEQYF.

V is TRBV7-8 and J is TRBJ1-5, with TRBD1 matching over 7 bases. This CDR3 has 12 residues. Trimming cost V 11 bases and J 3 bases; bases outside gene matches: 4. Germline assignment: CDR1 SGHVS and CDR2 FQNEAQ. Here the CDR3 reads CAAGGNNQPQHF. CDR3 sequence (DNA): TGTGCCGCAGGGGGGAACAATCAGCCCCAGCATTTT.

This clone appeared a few times. The chain uses TRBV28 and TRBJ2-5; 8 nucleotides match TRBD1. CDR1 and CDR2 from the germline V gene are MDHEN and SYDVKM. This CDR3 spans 16 amino acids. The V gene end was trimmed by 2 bases and the J gene end by 5 bases; junction bases not matched to a gene: 10. CDR3 residues: CASSLRGQGARETQYF. The CDR3 DNA is TGTGCCAGCAGTTTAAGGGGGCAGGGGGCTAGGGAGACCCAGTACTTC.

The chain employs TRBV5-4 and TRBJ2-1; 10 nucleotides agree with TRBD2. V trimming: 7 bases; J trimming: 0 bases; junction bases outside the gene matches: 7. CDR1 is SGHNT, CDR2 YYREEE, per germline (reference sequence). This CDR3 comprises 16 residues. As DNA, the CDR3 is TGTGCCAGCGGCCTGACTAGCGGGCACTCCTACAATGAGCAGTTCTTC. The encoded protein is CASGLTSGHSYNEQFF.